A selection of T cell receptor beta chains follows, all from one sample in a study of cytomegalovirus exposure and HLA in healthy donors. Produced via immunoSEQ multiplex PCR; TCRdb's table is partial and in-frame only. The sample lists under 200,000 clones; 70% to 85% were seen once. The sequencing input was PBMCs. The receptors here all came from a man aged 45-60 years in good health and CMV-seropositive. The CDR3 runs from the conserved cysteine through the conserved F or W. D genes are given only for firm matches. Part of the rows lack a size; the others show once, few, many or a class for expanded clones.

size | D | J | V | DNA | CDR3
once | TRBD2 | TRBJ2-2 | TRBV7-7 | TGTGCTAGCAGCTTAGGCCTACCGACTAGCGGGGGTGTGGGCACCGGGGAGCTGTTTTTT | CASSLGLPTSGGVGTGELFF
few | TRBD1 | TRBJ2-3 | TRBV11-3 | TGTGCCAGCAGCCTCGGGACAGGAGCCACAGATACGCAGTATTTT | CASSLGTGATDTQYF
few | TRBD1 | TRBJ1-4 | TRBV4-2 | TGTGCCAGCAGCCATCCACCCGACGGGACAGGGCGTGAAAAACTGTTTTTT | CASSHPPDGTGREKLFF
once | TRBD2 | TRBJ2-1 | TRBV7-2 | TGTGCCAGCAGCCCCAGACTAGCGGGGGTTTACAATGAGCAGTTCTTC | CASSPRLAGVYNEQFF
NA | TRBD1 | TRBJ1-1 | TRBV6-1 | TGTGCCAGCAGTGAAGAGGACAGGGTGAACACTGAAGCTTTCTTT | CASSEEDRVNTEAFF
few | NA | TRBJ1-2 | TRBV11-2 | TGTGCCAGCAGCTTAGCAGGGAAGGGCTATGGCTACACCTTC | CASSLAGKGYGYTF
NA | NA | TRBJ1-4 | TRBV9 | TGTGCCAGCAGCGTAGAAGGGGCCGGAACGGATGAAAAACTGTTTTTT | CASSVEGAGTDEKLFF
NA | TRBD1 | TRBJ2-6 | TRBV19 | TGTGCCAGTAGAACCGGGACAGGACGCTCTGGGGCCAACGTCCTGACTTTC | CASRTGTGRSGANVLTF
NA | NA | TRBJ1-4 | TRBV9 | TGTGCCAGCAGCAAACAGGGCCCTCCAACTAATGAAAAACTGTTTTTT | CASSKQGPPTNEKLFF
NA | TRBD1 | TRBJ2-5 | TRBV2 | TGTGCCAGCAGTTACCGGACAGGACAAGAGACCCAGTACTTC | CASSYRTGQETQYF
NA | NA | TRBJ1-6 | TRBV7-9 | TGTGCCAGCAGCTTGGGGGGAGGGGATAATTCACCCCTCCACTTT | CASSLGGGDNSPLHF
NA | NA | TRBJ2-7 | TRBV10-1 | TGCGCCAGCAGCCCTTACCGGGGGGCCCCCTACGAGCAGTACTTC | CASSPYRGAPYEQYF
NA | TRBD1 | TRBJ1-1 | TRBV7-9 | TGTGCCAGCAGCTTAGCTAAGCTCTCAACAGGGGTGAACACTGAAGCTTTCTTT | CASSLAKLSTGVNTEAFF
NA | TRBD2 | TRBJ2-5 | TRBV7-2 | TGTGCCAGCAGCTTAGCGATGCGGTGGGCGGGGGGGCCGCAGACCCAGTACTTC | CASSLAMRWAGGPQTQYF
NA | NA | TRBJ2-5 | TRBV18 | TGTGCCAGCCTTACAGGGTTCGGGGAGACCCAGTACTTC | CASLTGFGETQYF
NA | NA | TRBJ2-2 | TRBV11-3 | TGTGCCAGCAGCTTAGTTGGACACAACACCGGGGAGCTGTTTTTT | CASSLVGHNTGELFF
NA | TRBD1 | TRBJ1-5 | TRBV18 | TGTGCCAGCTCACTCTCTTCCACCGGGACAGGGGAAGGACAGCCCCAGCATTTT | CASSLSSTGTGEGQPQHF
NA | TRBD1 | TRBJ1-4 | TRBV29-1 | TGCAGCGTTGAAACGCCGGGACAGGATGAAAAACTGTTTTTT | CSVETPGQDEKLFF
NA | NA | TRBJ1-2 | TRBV27 | TGTGCCAGCAGTTTAGGACAGATGGAAGGCTACACCTTC | CASSLGQMEGYTF
NA | NA | TRBJ2-1 | TRBV27 | TGTGCCAGCAGTTTATGGTCTCAGTCCTACAATGAGCAGTTCTTC | CASSLWSQSYNEQFF
NA | NA | TRBJ2-3 | TRBV9 | TGTGCCAGCAGCGCCTTCGCCGGGACTAGCACAGATACGCAGTATTTT | CASSAFAGTSTDTQYF
NA | TRBD1 | TRBJ1-1 | TRBV4-1 | TGCGCCAGCAGCCAACTAACAGGGGCGCGGACTGAAGCTTTCTTT | CASSQLTGARTEAFF
NA | NA | TRBJ2-7 | TRBV25-1 | TGTGCCAGCAGTGAACGAGACAGGGAGGTCTCCTACGAGCAGTACTTC | CASSERDREVSYEQYF
NA | NA | TRBJ2-3 | TRBV9 | TGTGCCAGCAGCGTAGTAGGTGGGCTCACAGATACGCAGTATTTT | CASSVVGGLTDTQYF
NA | NA | TRBJ2-5 | TRBV4-1 | TGCGCCAGCAGCCAAGATTTGGACTTGGTTCGGGAGCAGTACTTC | CASSQDLDLVREQYF
NA | NA | TRBJ2-7 | TRBV5-4 | TGTGCCAGCAGCTTTGCAGTGTCAACCTCCTACGAGCAGTACTTC | CASSFAVSTSYEQYF
once | NA | TRBJ2-3 | TRBV5-1 | TGCGCCAGCAGCTTCGTCCCAGGGTCCACAGATACGCAGTATTTT | CASSFVPGSTDTQYF
few | TRBD1 | TRBJ1-1 | TRBV27 | TGTGCCAGCAGGAGGGACAGGGGTAGAGGCTTTAACTCGGACACTGAAGCTTTCTTT | CASRRDRGRGFNSDTEAFF
NA | NA | TRBJ1-5 | TRBV7-9 | TGTGCCAGCAGCTTAGGACGGGTCAATCAGCCCCAGCATTTT | CASSLGRVNQPQHF
NA | NA | TRBJ1-2 | TRBV10-3 | TGTGCCATCAGTGCCCCTCGGGGGGGTTTCAACTATGGCTACACCTTC | CAISAPRGGFNYGYTF
NA | TRBD2 | TRBJ2-2 | TRBV11-3 | TGTGCCAGCAGCCCGGGGACTAGCGGGGGGAACGGGGAGCTGTTTTTT | CASSPGTSGGNGELFF
NA | NA | TRBJ2-7 | TRBV10-3 | TGTGCCATCAGTGAGTCGGGCATGCCCGGGCAGTACTTC | CAISESGMPGQYF
NA | NA | TRBJ1-1 | TRBV7-2 | TGTGCCAGCAGCCCCGGGTCCTTGAACACTGAAGCTTTCTTT | CASSPGSLNTEAFF
few | TRBD1 | TRBJ1-1 | TRBV10-3 | TGTGCCATCAGTGAGTATGGGGGACAGGGGGCTGAAGCTTTCTTT | CAISEYGGQGAEAFF
NA | TRBD1 | TRBJ1-2 | TRBV27 | TGTGCCAGCAGTGCACCTGGACAGGGGGCGTTTGGCTACACCTTC | CASSAPGQGAFGYTF
NA | NA | TRBJ2-5 | TRBV15 | TGTGCCACCGGGAGAAACGAGTACCAAGAGACCCAGTACTTC | CATGRNEYQETQYF
NA | NA | TRBJ1-6 | TRBV7-9 | TGTGCCAGCAGCGACGGACAGTATAATTCACCCCTCCACTTT | CASSDGQYNSPLHF
NA | TRBD1 | TRBJ2-7 | TRBV6-1 | TGTGCCAGCAGTGAACCAGTCCGGGACAGGGGATCCTACGAGCAGTACTTC | CASSEPVRDRGSYEQYF
NA | NA | TRBJ2-7 | TRBV7-2 | TGTGCCAGCAGTAGGACAGCTATAAGCTACGAGCAGTACTTC | CASSRTAISYEQYF
NA | NA | TRBJ2-1 | TRBV7-2 | TGTGCCAGCAGCTTCCTTAGCAGCATTCAGTTCTTC | CASSFLSSIQFF
NA | TRBD1 | TRBJ2-5 | TRBV7-9 | TGTGCCAGCAGCCGACAGGGTGGCCAAGAGACCCAGTACTTC | CASSRQGGQETQYF
NA | TRBD1 | TRBJ1-2 | TRBV28 | TGTGCCAGCTTTCCAGGGGGCTTGGGCTATGGCTACACCTTC | CASFPGGLGYGYTF
NA | TRBD1 | TRBJ1-3 | TRBV5-1 | TGCGCCAGCAGCGGAGGTACAGGGGGCACTGGAAACACCATATATTTT | CASSGGTGGTGNTIYF
NA | NA | TRBJ1-1 | TRBV7-2 | TGTGCCAGCACCCACCTCTGGGCGAACACTGAAGCTTTCTTT | CASTHLWANTEAFF
few | TRBD2 | TRBJ2-1 | TRBV28 | TGTGCCAGCAGTCCCCTCTCTGGGGGGGGCTCCTACAATGAGCAGTTCTTC | CASSPLSGGGSYNEQFF
few | TRBD1 | TRBJ2-5 | TRBV27 | TGTGCCAGCAGGGCCCGACAGGGGACTCAAGAGACCCAGTACTTC | CASRARQGTQETQYF
NA | TRBD1 | TRBJ2-7 | TRBV2 | TGTGCCAGCAGTGAGGACAGGGGGGTGATCGGGTACTTC | CASSEDRGVIGYF
NA | TRBD2 | TRBJ2-7 | TRBV7-9 | TGTGCCAGCAGCCCGAACAAAGCGGGGCGGACCTACGAGCAGTACTTC | CASSPNKAGRTYEQYF
NA | NA | TRBJ1-3 | TRBV2 | TGTGCCAGTCATAGGGACTGGGGCTCTGGAAACACCATATATTTT | CASHRDWGSGNTIYF